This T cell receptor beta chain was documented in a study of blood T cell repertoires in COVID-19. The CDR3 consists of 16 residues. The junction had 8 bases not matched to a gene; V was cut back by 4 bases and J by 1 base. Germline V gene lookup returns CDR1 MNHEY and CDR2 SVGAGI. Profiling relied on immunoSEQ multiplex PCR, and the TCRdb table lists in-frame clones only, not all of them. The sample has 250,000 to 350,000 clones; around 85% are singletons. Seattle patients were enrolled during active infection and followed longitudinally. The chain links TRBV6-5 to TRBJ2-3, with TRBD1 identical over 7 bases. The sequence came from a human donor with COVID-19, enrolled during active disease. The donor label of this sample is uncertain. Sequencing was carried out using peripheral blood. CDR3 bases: TGTGCCAGCAGTTCAACTACAGGGGCGGGCACAGATACGCAGTATTTT. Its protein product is CASSSTTGAGTDTQYF.